This TCR beta chain is drawn from a study of Graves' ophthalmopathy and Graves' hyperthyroidism. Newly diagnosed hyperthyroidism donors, aged 18 to 65, duration under 2 months. Diagnosis used clinical symptoms, serum thyroxine, TRAb, thyroid ultrasound and orbital computed tomography. Study-wide results and caveats: Most expanded clonotypes in thyroid above 0.001 frequency also showed up in blood.

A word on this clonotype: As yet, its antigen is unknown.

The CDR3 has 16 residues. Germline assignment: CDR1 LGHNA and CDR2 YNFKEQ. Trimming pared 3 bases from V and 2 bases from J, leaving 14 bases between. Researchers took RNA transcripts and amplified TCR beta CDR3 regions from them. RT-PCR was first run with HTBI primers, then multiplex PCR in a second round. TCRdb itself ran the multiplex PCR reads through MiXCR, one entry per CDR3 protein. Of hundreds of thousands of distinct CDR3 sequences in the sample, about 20% were seen once. Sequencing input: peripheral blood. This receptor was identified in a woman aged 18-29 years with stable Graves' hyperthyroidism. Some clones in this sample may be carry-over from other donors' samples. The chain employs TRBV4-2 and TRBJ1-5; tentatively, D is TRBD1 (5 bases). The CDR3 DNA reads TGTGCCAGCAGCCAGGCATCGGGGGTTGGCAATCAGCCCCAGCATTTT. Protein sequence: CASSQASGVGNQPQHF.